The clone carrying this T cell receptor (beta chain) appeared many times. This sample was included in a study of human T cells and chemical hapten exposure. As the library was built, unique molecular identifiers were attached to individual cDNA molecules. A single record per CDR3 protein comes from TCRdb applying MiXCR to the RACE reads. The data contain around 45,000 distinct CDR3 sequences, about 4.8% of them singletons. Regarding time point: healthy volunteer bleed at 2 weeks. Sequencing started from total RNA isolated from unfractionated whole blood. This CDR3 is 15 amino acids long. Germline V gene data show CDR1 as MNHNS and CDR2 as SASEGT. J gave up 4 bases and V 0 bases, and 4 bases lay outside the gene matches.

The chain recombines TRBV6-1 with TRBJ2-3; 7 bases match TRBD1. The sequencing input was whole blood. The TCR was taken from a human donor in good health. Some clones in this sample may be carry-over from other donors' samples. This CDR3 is CASSEALQGADTQYF. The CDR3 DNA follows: TGTGCCAGCAGTGAAGCGCTTCAGGGGGCAGATACGCAGTATTTT.